Reported below is one TCR beta chain. Profiling relied on immunoSEQ multiplex PCR, and the TCRdb table lists in-frame clones only, not all of them. The sample comprises approximately 47,000 clones, 88% of which are singletons, and about 7.8% rests with the top ten. The data are from a study of OX40 agonist ivuxolimab in advanced cancers. The length of the CDR3 is 14 residues. Trimming cost V 3 bases and J 5 bases, with 10 bases left between them. The germline V gene encodes CDR1 KGHSH and CDR2 LQKENI. The V and J genes are TRBV18 and TRBJ1-4; D is unresolved. The receptor was derived from an adult with an advanced solid tumor such as melanoma, head and neck, liver or kidney cancer. Here the sequenced sample was CD4+ or CD8+ T cells sorted from blood, taken in a trial of the OX40 agonist ivuxolimab. Here the CDR3 DNA reads TGTGCCAGCTCACCCTCAGGCCTAAATGAAAAACTGTTTTTT. Amino acid sequence: CASSPSGLNEKLFF.